The 28 T cell receptor beta chains presented below share a single source sample, sequenced in a study of shared T cell receptors in the human thymus (dated by TCRdb to the early 2020s). The library came from the immunoSEQ multiplex PCR assay. The table comes from immuneACCESS by way of TCRdb, which keeps in-frame sequences with V and J called. Part of the clones is missing from these tables; in studies checked, under half for an unresolved V gene and the rest for unknown reasons. Here the sample has 640,000 or so clones; more than 70% occur a single time. The ten largest clones capture under 0.01% of the sample. This same sample was also taken into another study, of human thymus T cells.

Material: thymocytes. These receptors all stem from a boy in the first two years of life with a congenital heart defect. Donor details come from another sample of the same person, matched by shared clones.

Note on this clone: This specimen includes other DNA sequences encoding the same CDR3. V usage is TRBV30 and J usage is TRBJ1-6; tentative D call: TRBD1 (5 bases). The V gene lost 4 bases and the J gene lost 0 bases, with 16 bases spanning the gap. There are 17 residues in the CDR3. Germline lookup yields CDR1 GTSNPN and CDR2 SVGIG (reference sequence). For the CDR3, the DNA is TGTGCCTGGAACCCCGGGACTCAAAGCTCCTATAATTCACCCCTCCACTTT. This sequence encodes CAWNPGTQSSYNSPLHF.

This sequence joins TRBV10-3 and TRBJ1-1; 7 bases are shared with TRBD1. Germline V gene sequence: CDR1 ENHRY, CDR2 SYGVKD. This CDR3 has 14 amino acids. The V segment lost 4 bases and the J segment 7 bases; nucleotides outside the gene matches: 9. Written as DNA, the CDR3 is TGTGCCATCAGTGCCTCCGGGACAGCGAGTGAAGCTTTCTTT. Protein product: CAISASGTASEAFF.

The chain employs TRBV6-1 and TRBJ2-7, with D possibly TRBD1 on 5 matching bases. Trimming cost V 8 bases and J 7 bases, with 18 bases left between them. Germline V lookup: CDR1 MNHNS, CDR2 SASEGT. The CDR3 consists of 13 residues. CDR3 protein: CASVWGLLGEQYF. DNA for the CDR3: TGTGCCAGCGTTTGGGGCCTTTTAGGGGAGCAGTACTTC.

The CDR3, as DNA: TGCGCCAGCAGCCAAGCACCCCCGGGACAGGGATATGGCTACACCTTC. Translating it yields CASSQAPPGQGYGYTF. V usage is TRBV4-3 and J usage is TRBJ1-2; 9 bases map to TRBD1. The junction had 8 bases not matched to a gene; V was cut back by 1 base and J by 5 bases. Germline CDR1 reads LGHNA; CDR2 reads YSLEER. The CDR3 has 16 residues.

This chain links TRBV25-1 with TRBJ2-1; D possibly corresponds to TRBD1 (5 bases). Germline V gene data show CDR1 as MGHDK and CDR2 as SYGVNS. Trimming took off 0 bases at V and 8 bases at J, with 11 bases between the two ends. The CDR3 covers 14 residues. As DNA, the CDR3 is TGTGCCAGCAGTGAATACCGAGAAGGGGATGAGCAGTTCTTC. This sequence encodes CASSEYREGDEQFF.

V usage is TRBV9 and J usage is TRBJ1-5; D perhaps matches TRBD1 (6 bases). CDR1 is SGDLS and CDR2 is YYNGEE in the germline V gene. Trimming took 3 bases from V and 5 from J, leaving 15 bases between them. CDR3 length equals 15 residues. The CDR3 DNA is TGTGCCAGCAGCGCTAACGACAGGACGTATCAGCCCCAGCATTTT. Protein sequence: CASSANDRTYQPQHF.

This clone was seen a handful of times. The chain couples TRBV6-1 to TRBJ2-7; 7 bases match TRBD1. The trim removed 7 bases at V and 1 base at J, leaving 7 bases unmatched. Looked up from germline, CDR1 is MNHNS and CDR2 is SASEGT. The CDR3 contains 14 residues. CDR3 nucleotide sequence: TGTGCCAGCACCGGGACAGTTCCTTCCTACGAGCAGTACTTC. It yields the protein CASTGTVPSYEQYF.

The rearrangement joins TRBV18 to TRBJ1-5, with 10 bases that match TRBD1. V lost 7 bases and J lost 3; bases outside the gene matches: 9. From germline, CDR1 is KGHSH and CDR2 LQKENI. CDR3 length: 16 amino acids. The CDR3 loop reads CASFPGTGAPNQPQHF. In nucleotides, the CDR3 is TGTGCCAGCTTCCCCGGGACAGGGGCCCCCAATCAGCCCCAGCATTTT. Combining the CDR3 with reference TRBV18 and TRBJ1-5 gives the whole variable domain NAGVMQNPRHLVRRRGQEARLRCSPMKGHSHVYWYRQLPEEGLKFMVYLQKENIIDESGMPKERFSAEFPKEGPSILRIQQVVRGDSAAYFCASFPGTGAPNQPQHFGDGTRLSIL.

The rearrangement joins TRBV7-5 to TRBJ2-2; the tabulated D call, TRBD1, remains unverified against the DNA. TRBV7-5 is tagged as a pseudogene. The CDR3 is made up of 18 amino acids. The CDR3 here is CVRSPSDSSGTNTGELFF. The DNA for the CDR3 is TGTGTCAGAAGCCCCTCCGACAGTTCAGGAACAAACACCGGGGAGCTGTTTTTT.

This chain uses TRBV7-8 with TRBJ2-3; TRBD1 might be the D (6 bases). CDR1 is SGHVS and CDR2 is FQNEAQ in the germline V gene. Trimming removed 1 base from V and 2 bases from J, with 16 bases in between. There are 17 residues in the CDR3. CDR3 sequence (DNA): TGTGCCAGCAGCTTAGAGAGCCGCTGGGGGCCCACAGATACGCAGTATTTT. Protein product: CASSLESRWGPTDTQYF.

The genes are TRBV15 and TRBJ2-1; no definite D call. Trimming shortened V by 0 bases and J by 8 bases, and 5 bases separated the two germline ends. The CDR3 loop spans 12 amino acids. CDR1 is LNHNV, CDR2 YYDKDF, per germline (reference sequence). CDR3 amino acids: CATSRDRDEQFF. In DNA form, the CDR3 reads TGTGCCACCAGCAGAGATCGGGATGAGCAGTTCTTC.

This chain uses TRBV6-5 with TRBJ1-2; 9 bases match TRBD1. Germline loops: CDR1 MNHEY, CDR2 SVGAGI. There are 15 residues in the CDR3. The V gene end was trimmed by 6 bases and the J gene end by 4 bases; junction bases not matched to a gene: 9. CDR3: CASRGQGSRSYGYTF. CDR3 sequence (DNA): TGTGCCAGCAGGGGACAGGGTAGTCGGTCCTATGGCTACACCTTC.

The sample holds one count of this clone. The rearrangement joins TRBV27 to TRBJ2-7; a possible D gene is TRBD2 (6 bases). The germline gives CDR1 MNHEY, CDR2 SMNVEV (reference sequence). V lost 7 bases, J lost 6 bases, and 19 bases lay in between. This CDR3 is 14 amino acids long. Here the CDR3 DNA reads TGTGCCAGCATCCCATACGGGGGAGCCGGCGAGCAGTACTTC. This translates into CASIPYGGAGEQYF.

This clone was counted only a few times. This chain links TRBV27 with TRBJ2-2; 15 nucleotides align to TRBD2. Germline V lookup: CDR1 MNHEY, CDR2 SMNVEV (reference sequence). The CDR3 loop spans 20 amino acids. Unmatched junction bases numbered 10, after V lost 2 bases and J lost 3 bases. The CDR3 here is CASSLAPWTSGGAHTGELFF. The DNA for the CDR3 is TGTGCCAGCAGTTTAGCCCCCTGGACTAGCGGGGGGGCCCACACCGGGGAGCTGTTTTTT.

The chain links TRBV5-1 to TRBJ2-1; 13 bases match TRBD2. Losses at the gene ends were 4 bases for V and 7 bases for J; bases not matched to a gene: 5. Germline CDR1 is SGHRS and CDR2 is YFSETQ. This CDR3 region has 15 residues. This chain's CDR3 is CASSGTSGDGNEQFF. The CDR3 coding sequence is TGCGCCAGCAGCGGGACTAGCGGGGACGGGAATGAGCAGTTCTTC.

This clone was found once. The chain has TRBV4-1 and TRBJ1-2; D call uncertain. The CDR3 spans 17 residues. The V gene's germline CDR1 is MGHRA and CDR2 YSYEKL. The ends were cut back, 0 bases at V and 6 bases at J, with 20 bases in the middle. The DNA for the CDR3 is TGCGCCAGCAGCCAAGATCCCCCTAGGGAGGCGGCCAATGGCTACACCTTC. It codes for CASSQDPPREAANGYTF.

DNA of the CDR3: TGTGCCAGCAGTAAAGGGAGAAGGGGCTCCTACAATGAGCAGTTCTTC. As protein: CASSKGRRGSYNEQFF. This chain uses TRBV21-1 with TRBJ2-1; the table gives TRBD1 as D, unverified against the DNA. TRBV21-1 is flagged as a pseudogene. CDR3 length: 16 amino acids.

This sequence joins TRBV9 and TRBJ2-3, with 7 bases matching TRBD1. J was trimmed by 13 bases and V by 1 base; bases with no gene match: 12. Per the germline V gene, CDR1 is SGDLS and CDR2 is YYNGEE. CDR3 size: 14 residues. For the CDR3, the DNA is TGTGCCAGCAGCGTAAGTGACAGGGCCCCATCCGAGTATTTT. Its protein is CASSVSDRAPSEYF.

This clone has a handful of counts. This chain uses TRBV5-1 with TRBJ2-7, with 9 nucleotides matching TRBD2. The germline V gene has CDR1 SGHRS and CDR2 YFSETQ. This CDR3 is built from 16 residues. The V and J ends lost 0 bases and 4 bases, in that order; junction bases with no gene match: 8. CDR3 residues: CASSLVGASGKYEQYF. The CDR3 coding sequence is TGCGCCAGCAGCTTGGTAGGTGCTAGCGGGAAGTACGAGCAGTACTTC.

The chain recombines TRBV6-6 with TRBJ1-6; TRBD1 matches at 7 bases. The CDR3 has 15 residues. J lost 6 bases, V lost 7 bases, and 9 bases had no gene match. Germline loops: CDR1 MNHNY, CDR2 SVGAGI (reference sequence). This CDR3 reads CASTTGELGNSPLHF. For the CDR3, the DNA is TGTGCCAGCACCACAGGGGAATTGGGTAATTCACCCCTCCACTTT.

The rearrangement links TRBV7-2 to TRBJ1-6, with D unclear. The germline V gene encodes CDR1 SGHTA and CDR2 FQGNSA. V lost 2 bases and J 4 bases, leaving 3 bases between the germline ends. The length of the CDR3 is 13 residues. As DNA, the CDR3 is TGTGCCAGCAGCTTAACATATAATTCACCCCTCCACTTT. It yields the protein CASSLTYNSPLHF.

The V and J genes are TRBV10-3 and TRBJ2-1, with 10 positions matching TRBD2. The J segment lost 6 bases and the V segment lost 3 bases, leaving 5 bases of the junction unmatched. Germline assignment: CDR1 ENHRY and CDR2 SYGVKD. The CDR3 is 15 residues long. CDR3 coding DNA: TGTGCCATCAGTGAAAAACTAGCGGGAAGCAATGAGCAGTTCTTC. It codes for CAISEKLAGSNEQFF.

This clone appeared a few times. V usage is TRBV28 and J usage is TRBJ2-7, with D maybe TRBD2 (6 bases). V dropped 6 bases and J dropped 5 bases, with 14 bases sitting between them. Germline assignment: CDR1 MDHEN and CDR2 SYDVKM. CDR3 length: 13 amino acids. The CDR3 DNA is TGTGCCAGCAGAACTAGAGCGGGCCACGAGCAGTACTTC. This codes for CASRTRAGHEQYF.

V gene TRBV7-8 combines with J gene TRBJ2-1; D unclear. There are 16 residues in the CDR3. Trimming removed 2 bases from V and 5 bases from J, with 16 bases in between. Germline V CDR1 and CDR2: SGHVS, FQNEAQ. The CDR3: CASSLSAGSQDNEQFF. The CDR3 DNA follows: TGTGCCAGCAGCTTATCAGCTGGCTCGCAGGACAATGAGCAGTTCTTC.

The rearrangement joins TRBV28 to TRBJ2-7; tentatively, D is TRBD2 (7 bases). Germline-derived CDR1 and CDR2 are MDHEN and SYDVKM. V lost 4 bases and J 5 bases, leaving 18 bases between the germline ends. The CDR3 extends over 15 amino acids. The CDR3: CASSSLGGAPHEQYF. CDR3 DNA: TGTGCCAGCAGTTCTTTGGGGGGGGCCCCCCACGAGCAGTACTTC.

This chain uses TRBV30 with TRBJ1-5, with no clear D. Trimming cost V 0 bases and J 0 bases, with 9 bases left between them. This CDR3 spans 15 amino acids. CDR1 is GTSNPN, CDR2 SVGIG, per germline (reference sequence). CDR3 sequence (DNA): TGTGCCTGGAGTGTACACAGTAATAGCAATCAGCCCCAGCATTTT. Residues: CAWSVHSNSNQPQHF.

The rearrangement joins TRBV30 to TRBJ2-7, with 9 bases that match TRBD1. The CDR3 has 14 residues. Germline CDR1 and CDR2: GTSNPN and SVGIG (reference sequence). V gave up 3 bases and J gave up 5 bases; unmatched junction bases: 8. DNA for the CDR3: TGTGCCTGGAGCGACCGGGACAGGGCCAACGAGCAGTACTTC. It is translated as CAWSDRDRANEQYF.

J is TRBJ1-4 and V is TRBV14; 8 positions match TRBD1. This CDR3 is 17 amino acids long. Unmatched junction bases numbered 9, after V lost 3 bases and J lost 3 bases. Germline CDR1 SGHDN, CDR2 FVKESK. This CDR3 is CASSHEDRASANEKLFF. CDR3 nucleotide sequence: TGTGCCAGCAGCCATGAGGACAGGGCATCGGCTAATGAAAAACTGTTTTTT. Full variable domain (remainder filled in from reference TRBV14 and TRBJ1-4): EAGVTQFPSHSVIEKGQTVTLRCDPISGHDNLYWYRRVMGKEIKFLLHFVKESKQDESGMPNNRFLAERTGGTYSTLKVQPAELEDSGVYFCASSHEDRASANEKLFFGSGTQLSVL.